This T cell receptor beta chain was captured by sequencing in a study of molecular identifiers for immune sequencing clone quantification. Source material for naive CD8 libraries was roughly 19,000 to 1,000,000 sorted cells, with 10%, 30% or 50% RNA. MiXCR, applied by TCRdb to the PCR reads, yields one record per CDR3 protein. The table records over 600,000 distinct CDR3 sequences, nearly 20% of them present only once. A few counts support this clonotype. The sequenced sample consisted of naive CD8+ T cells from blood, with Jurkat cell RNA spiked in. Subset meaning: FACS-sorted CD8+CD4-CCR7+CD45RA+ naive T cells. The receptor's source is a human donor in good health. Some libraries in this study had Jurkat cell RNA spiked in.

The CDR3 reads CASSLAGGNSPLHF. Written as DNA, the CDR3 is TGTGCCAGCAGCTTAGCGGGAGGTAATTCACCCCTCCACTTT. V is TRBV7-9 and J is TRBJ1-6; D unclear. Germline V gives CDR1 SEHNR, CDR2 FQNEAQ (reference sequence). The germline V and J ends were trimmed by 0 bases and 6 bases, with 6 bases remaining between them. CDR3 size: 14 residues. Filled out from reference TRBV7-9 and TRBJ1-6, the complete variable domain reads DTGVSQNPRHKITKRGQNVTFRCDPISEHNRLYWYRQTLGQGPEFLTYFQNEAQLEKSRLLSDRFSAERPKGSFSTLEIQRTEQGDSAMYLCASSLAGGNSPLHFGNGTRLTVT.